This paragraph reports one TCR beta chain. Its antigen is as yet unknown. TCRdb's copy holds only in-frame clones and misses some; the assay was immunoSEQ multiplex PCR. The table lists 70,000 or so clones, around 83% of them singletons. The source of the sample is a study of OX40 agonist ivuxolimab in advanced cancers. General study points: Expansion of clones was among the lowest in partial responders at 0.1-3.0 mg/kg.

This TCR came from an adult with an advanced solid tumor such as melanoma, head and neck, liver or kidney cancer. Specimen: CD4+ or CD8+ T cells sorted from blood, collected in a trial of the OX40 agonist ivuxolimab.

The CDR3 coding sequence is TGTGCCAGCAGCTTGGTTTATCCGGACACTGAAGCTTTCTTT. Its protein is CASSLVYPDTEAFF. The rearrangement uses TRBV5-6 and TRBJ1-1; D is unresolved. CDR1 and CDR2 (germline): SGHDT, YYEEEE. The CDR3 spans 14 residues. V was shortened by 0 bases and J by 3 bases, with 9 bases between the two germline ends.